This TCR beta chain derives from a study of HIV-infected patients and healthy controls. Across the study: A modest, significant CD4 rise occurred in about 85% of the 16 patients after three months of therapy. CD8 counts did not change consistently during early therapy; the CD4:CD8 ratio climbed slightly. About two thirds of the sixteen became undetectable by the second bleed, and all after another year of therapy.

About 500 ng RNA was reverse transcribed with alpha and beta constant-region primers. Alpha and beta chain libraries were made separately by chain-specific third strand synthesis with multiplexing indices. Each molecule carried a 12-nucleotide identifier made of two joined random hexamers added before amplification. Each CDR3 protein gets one entry after TCRdb re-called the 5' RACE reads with MiXCR. Of 15,000 to 20,000 distinct CDR3 sequences in the sample, under 9.5% were seen once. Antiretroviral therapy had run roughly three months, about 14 weeks, before follow-up blood collection. All unsorted peripheral T cells were captured because whole blood was used without fractionation. The CDR3 has 15 residues. Trimming cost V 4 bases and J 10 bases; bases outside gene matches: 10. The germline V gene encodes CDR1 MDHEN and CDR2 SYDVKM. This clonotype was seen many times.

The V call is TRBV28, the J call TRBJ1-6; 7 positions match TRBD1. This sequence originates from an adult with HIV infection. Sample: blood, taken during antiretroviral therapy. The CDR3 DNA reads TGTGCCAGCAGTTGGGGGTTTCAGGGGGGATCACCCCTCCACTTT. Protein sequence: CASSWGFQGGSPLHF.